This is a list of T cell receptor beta chains from one sample in a study of T cell responses to AZD1222 COVID-19 vaccine. Sequenced by immunoSEQ multiplex PCR; TCRdb stores in-frame clones only, minus some. The sample shows 150,000 or so clones, approximately 89% of them seen only once. Sequences were derived from peripheral blood, sampled on day 0 of AZD1222 vaccination. These receptors all come from an adult in good health. CDR3s include the opening cysteine and the closing phenylalanine or tryptophan. Fields, in order: D gene, clone size, V gene, J gene, CDR3 protein, CDR3 DNA. A D gene is named only where the DNA matches it firmly. The size field is filled for only some rows; it gives once, few, many or a size class.

NA	NA	TRBV6-2/TRBV6-3	TRBJ2-3	CASSYSGKSDTQYF	TGTGCCAGCAGTTACTCTGGGAAGTCAGATACGCAGTATTTT
TRBD1	NA	TRBV24-1	TRBJ1-2	CATSDPSGTGVYGYTF	TGTGCCACCAGTGACCCTTCGGGGACAGGGGTCTATGGCTACACCTTC
NA	NA	TRBV7-9	TRBJ1-6	CASSSGQFPGIYNSPLHF	TGTGCCAGCAGCTCAGGACAGTTCCCCGGAATCTATAATTCACCCCTCCACTTT
TRBD2	NA	TRBV11-2	TRBJ2-7	CASSWGLAGGREQYF	TGTGCCAGCAGCTGGGGACTAGCGGGGGGGCGCGAGCAGTACTTC
NA	NA	TRBV9	TRBJ2-5	CASSGDQETQYF	TGTGCCAGCAGTGGGGACCAAGAGACCCAGTACTTC
TRBD1	NA	TRBV13	TRBJ2-7	CASTRGTGGYEQYF	TGTGCCAGCACACGCGGGACAGGAGGTTACGAGCAGTACTTC
NA	NA	TRBV7-9	TRBJ1-1	CASSFQGGTEAFF	TGTGCCAGCAGCTTCCAAGGGGGCACTGAAGCTTTCTTT
NA	NA	TRBV28	TRBJ2-3	CASVSPGVTDTQYF	TGTGCCAGCGTTAGTCCAGGGGTTACAGATACGCAGTATTTT
NA	NA	TRBV28	TRBJ1-5	CASYGGGRVQPQHF	TGTGCCAGTTACGGGGGGGGAAGGGTTCAGCCCCAGCATTTT
NA	NA	TRBV4-1	TRBJ2-5	CASSQGASSSETQYF	TGCGCCAGCAGCCAAGGGGCTAGCTCCTCCGAGACCCAGTACTTC
NA	few	TRBV5-1	TRBJ1-6	CASSLGQVNSPLHF	TGCGCCAGCAGCTTGGGACAGGTTAATTCACCCCTCCACTTT
TRBD1	NA	TRBV28	TRBJ1-1	CASSFPGTGLTEAFF	TGTGCCAGCAGTTTTCCCGGGACAGGGCTCACTGAAGCTTTCTTT
TRBD1	NA	TRBV5-4	TRBJ1-2	CASSPNAGTGGSGVGYTF	TGTGCCAGCAGCCCCAATGCCGGGACAGGGGGCTCCGGAGTTGGCTACACCTTC
NA	NA	TRBV10-2	TRBJ2-1	CASSELKGRSPNYFF	TGCGCCAGCAGTGAGCTAAAGGGGAGGTCCCCTAATTATTTCTTC
NA	NA	TRBV4-1	TRBJ2-6	CASSQRTAGANVLTF	TGCGCCAGCAGCCAACGGACAGCTGGGGCCAACGTCCTGACTTTC
NA	once	TRBV7-8	TRBJ1-2	CASSRGDSYTF	TGTGCCAGCAGTCGGGGGGATAGCTACACCTTC
NA	NA	TRBV7-8	TRBJ2-5	CASSQAQPGKETQYF	TGTGCCAGCAGCCAAGCCCAACCGGGGAAGGAGACCCAGTACTTC
TRBD1	few	TRBV6-6	TRBJ2-2	CASSQYRGSNTGELFF	TGTGCCAGCAGTCAATACAGGGGATCGAACACCGGGGAGCTGTTTTTT
TRBD1	NA	TRBV29-1	TRBJ1-5	CSVVAGGQPQHF	TGCAGCGTTGTGGCAGGGGGTCAGCCCCAGCATTTT
TRBD1	NA	TRBV9	TRBJ2-6	CASRATGSGANVLTF	TGTGCCAGCAGGGCGACAGGGTCCGGGGCCAACGTCCTGACTTTC
NA	NA	TRBV19	TRBJ1-6	CRTVNSPLHF	TGTCGGACGGTCAATTCACCCCTCCACTTT
NA	NA	TRBV7-2	TRBJ1-1	CASSARGGFDTEAFF	TGTGCCAGCAGCGCCCGGGGGGGGTTCGACACTGAAGCTTTCTTT
NA	NA	TRBV5-5	TRBJ1-2	CASSLGGGYGYTF	TGTGCCAGCAGCCTGGGTGGGGGCTATGGCTACACCTTC
TRBD2	few	TRBV5-5	TRBJ2-5	CASSSRAGAQVQETQYF	TGTGCCAGCAGCTCCCGAGCGGGGGCGCAGGTCCAAGAGACCCAGTACTTC
NA	NA	TRBV27	TRBJ1-3	CASSSWSGNTIYF	TGTGCCAGCAGTTCGTGGTCTGGAAACACCATATATTTT
NA	few	TRBV18	TRBJ1-2	CASSPPGYTGRIDGYTF	TGTGCCAGCTCACCACCGGGGTACACAGGGAGGATCGATGGCTACACCTTC
TRBD1	NA	TRBV19	TRBJ2-7	CASSQGTGYTYEQYF	TGTGCCAGTAGCCAGGGGACAGGTTATACCTACGAGCAGTACTTC
NA	NA	TRBV5-1	TRBJ1-2	CASSEGYGYTF	TGCGCCAGCAGCGAGGGGTATGGCTACACCTTC
TRBD1	NA	TRBV5-1	TRBJ1-2	CASSPGTGTGYGYTF	TGCGCCAGCAGCCCCGGGACAGGGACTGGCTATGGCTACACCTTC
NA	NA	TRBV27	TRBJ1-5	CASSSAGARNQPQHF	TGTGCCAGCAGTTCGGCAGGGGCGCGCAATCAGCCCCAGCATTTT
TRBD1	NA	TRBV5-1	TRBJ1-1	CASSSRGTGALNTEAFF	TGCGCCAGCAGCTCCCGTGGGACAGGGGCCCTTAACACTGAAGCTTTCTTT
NA	once	TRBV4-2	TRBJ2-5	CASSQVDGKTQYF	TGTGCCAGCAGCCAAGTGGACGGGAAGACCCAGTACTTC
NA	few	TRBV7-2	TRBJ2-3	CASSFSSTDTQYF	TGTGCCAGCAGCTTCTCTAGCACAGATACGCAGTATTTT
NA	NA	TRBV14	TRBJ2-1	CASSLRLVYNEQFF	TGTGCCAGCAGCCTTAGGCTTGTCTACAATGAGCAGTTCTTC
TRBD1	NA	TRBV11-2	TRBJ1-6	CASSIDSPGQGMSPLHF	TGTGCCAGCAGCATAGATAGTCCCGGACAGGGTATGTCACCCCTCCACTTT
NA	NA	TRBV6-5	TRBJ1-6	CASRYEGGGGSPLHF	TGTGCCAGCAGGTACGAAGGGGGAGGTGGATCACCCCTCCACTTT
TRBD2	NA	TRBV11-2	TRBJ2-5	CASSPRKRSGGETQYF	TGTGCCAGCAGCCCCCGTAAACGTTCGGGAGGAGAGACCCAGTACTTC
NA	NA	TRBV6-5	TRBJ1-2	CASSHGLTNYGYTF	TGTGCCAGCAGTCATGGACTCACTAATTATGGCTACACCTTC
TRBD1	once	TRBV5-4	TRBJ2-5	CASSSGTGGAETQYF	TGTGCCAGCAGCTCAGGGACAGGGGGGGCAGAGACCCAGTACTTC
TRBD1	NA	TRBV19	TRBJ1-2	CASSTGGKGYTF	TGTGCCAGTAGTACAGGGGGCAAAGGCTACACCTTC
NA	NA	TRBV25-1	TRBJ1-1	CASSESGRGGAEAFF	TGTGCCAGCAGTGAATCTGGCAGGGGAGGAGCTGAAGCTTTCTTT
NA	NA	TRBV15	TRBJ2-5	CATSGDQETQYF	TGTGCCACCAGCGGTGACCAAGAGACCCAGTACTTC
TRBD1	few	TRBV28	TRBJ1-2	CASSLPDRAVDYGYTF	TGTGCCAGCAGTTTACCCGACAGGGCGGTAGACTATGGCTACACCTTC
NA	NA	TRBV29-1	TRBJ1-5	CSVVGGFGQPQHF	TGCAGCGTTGTGGGGGGTTTTGGGCAGCCCCAGCATTTT
NA	once	TRBV9	TRBJ1-3	CASSSQWAGNTIYF	TGTGCCAGCAGCTCCCAATGGGCGGGAAACACCATATATTTT
NA	NA	TRBV6-5	TRBJ1-2	CASSPDYGYTF	TGTGCCAGCAGTCCCGACTATGGCTACACCTTC
NA	NA	TRBV2	TRBJ1-5	CASRFGGWQPQHF	TGTGCCAGCAGGTTCGGGGGTTGGCAGCCCCAGCATTTT
NA	NA	TRBV2	TRBJ2-1	CASSYQDSPYNEQFF	TGTGCCAGCAGTTATCAGGACAGCCCCTACAATGAGCAGTTCTTC
TRBD1	NA	TRBV5-1	TRBJ1-1	CASSLQGETEAFF	TGCGCCAGCAGCTTGCAGGGGGAAACTGAAGCTTTCTTT
TRBD2	NA	TRBV7-2	TRBJ2-7	CASSLGRGAYEQYF	TGTGCCAGCAGCTTAGGGCGGGGGGCCTACGAGCAGTACTTC
NA	NA	TRBV11-1	TRBJ2-2	CASSYQNTGELFF	TGTGCCAGCAGCTATCAGAACACCGGGGAGCTGTTTTTT
NA	few	TRBV11-2	TRBJ1-4	CASSLMSGGYEKLFF	TGTGCCAGCAGCTTAATGAGCGGGGGCTATGAAAAACTGTTTTTT
NA	NA	TRBV5-1	TRBJ2-7	CASSWEDRPYEQYF	TGCGCCAGCAGCTGGGAGGACCGGCCCTACGAGCAGTACTTC
TRBD1	NA	TRBV7-2	TRBJ2-2	CASSLTGQGMAGELFF	TGTGCCAGCAGCCTGACGGGACAGGGAATGGCCGGGGAGCTGTTTTTT
NA	NA	TRBV5-1	TRBJ2-3	CASSLTGGQENTQYF	TGCGCCAGCAGCTTGACGGGGGGCCAAGAAAATACGCAGTATTTT
NA	NA	TRBV27	TRBJ2-7	CASSLRVAGAYEQYF	TGTGCCAGCAGTTTAAGAGTCGCAGGCGCTTACGAGCAGTACTTC